One and the same sample provided the 5 T cell receptor beta chains below, sequenced in a study of T cell repertoires in cytomegalovirus infection. TCRdb reprocessed the reads via MiXCR and lists one record per CDR3 protein. The sample has hundreds of thousands of distinct CDR3 sequences; approximately 31% are singletons. The sequenced material came from PBMCs. The receptors originated from a human donor in good health (CMV status not recorded). Some clones in this sample may be carry-over from other donors' samples.

On this clonotype itself: This may stem from a read error, because a much larger clone lies one nucleotide away. The chain is built from TRBV6-2 or TRBV6-3 and TRBJ2-5, with 7 bases that match TRBD1. Germline V CDR1 and CDR2: MNHEY, SVGEGT. The length of the CDR3 is 16 residues. Trimming took 8 bases from V and 0 from J; bases not matched to a gene: 12. DNA of the CDR3: TGTGCCAGCGAGTGGGCCGAAGACAGGGACCAAGAGACCCAGTACTTC. Protein: CASEWAEDRDQETQYF.

The chain recombines TRBV6-5 with TRBJ1-6, with D hard to call. Trimming took off 6 bases at V and 9 bases at J, with 9 bases between the two ends. CDR3 length: 12 amino acids. Germline CDR1 MNHEY, CDR2 SVGAGI. The CDR3 bases are TGTGCCAGCAGAACGGGCGGTTCACCCCTCCACTTT. Translation: CASRTGGSPLHF.

DNA of the CDR3: TGTGCCAGCAGTTTGGGTCACCGGGAGGAACAGCCCCAGCATTTT. This gives the protein CASSLGHREEQPQHF. V gene TRBV2 combines with J gene TRBJ1-5; D ambiguous. Trimming took off 5 bases at V and 7 bases at J, with 18 bases between the two ends. Germline CDR1 SNHLY, CDR2 FYNNEI. The CDR3 covers 15 residues.

This clonotype was seen a few times. The V call is TRBV14, the J call TRBJ1-6, with 8 nucleotides matching TRBD1. V shed 4 bases, J shed 0 bases, and the junction held 2 bases outside the gene matches. The CDR3 length is 16 residues. CDR1 is SGHDN and CDR2 is FVKESK in the germline V gene. CDR3 region: CASSPGQASYNSPLHF. CDR3 DNA sequence: TGTGCCAGCAGCCCGGGACAGGCCTCCTATAATTCACCCCTCCACTTT.

This clonotype was detected ten times or more. The chain has TRBV7-2 and TRBJ1-1; D ambiguous. The CDR3 length is 15 residues. V lost 1 base and J lost 4, with 13 bases in between. CDR1 SGHTA and CDR2 FQGNSA come from the germline V gene. As DNA, the CDR3 is TGTGCCAGCAGCTTAGGGCCACCCCGGAGCACTGAAGCTTTCTTT. Translated, it gives CASSLGPPRSTEAFF.